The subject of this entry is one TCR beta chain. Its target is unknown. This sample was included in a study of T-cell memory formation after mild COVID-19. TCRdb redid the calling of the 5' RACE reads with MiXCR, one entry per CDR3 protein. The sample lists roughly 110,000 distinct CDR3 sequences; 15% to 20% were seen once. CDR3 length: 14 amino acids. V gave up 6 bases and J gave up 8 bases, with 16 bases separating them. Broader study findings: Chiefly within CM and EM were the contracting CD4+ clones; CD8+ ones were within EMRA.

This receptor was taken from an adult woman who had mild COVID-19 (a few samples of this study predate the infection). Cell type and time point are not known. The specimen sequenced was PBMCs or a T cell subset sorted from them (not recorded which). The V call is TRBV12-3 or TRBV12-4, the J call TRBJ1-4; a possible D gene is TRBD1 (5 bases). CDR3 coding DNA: TGTGCCAGCAGCGACCAGGGATATAAAGAAAAACTGTTTTTT. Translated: CASSDQGYKEKLFF.